This T cell receptor beta chain originates from a study of T-cell memory formation after mild COVID-19. Study-level findings and limits: Prior to infection, memory already included some responding clones, suggesting cross-reactive memory joined.

TCRdb re-called the 5' RACE reads with MiXCR, one entry per CDR3 protein. In the table there are approximately 150,000 distinct CDR3 sequences, roughly 13% of which are singletons. The V gene lost 5 bases and the J gene lost 0 bases, with 13 bases spanning the gap. This CDR3 region has 15 residues. Germline CDR1 reads SGHTA; CDR2 reads FQGTGA. Of note for this clonotype: Its specificity is unknown.

The rearrangement links TRBV7-3 to TRBJ2-5; D is unclear. The clonotype was recovered from a man aged 18 to 30 who had mild COVID-19 (a few samples of this study predate the infection). Cell type and time point are not known. The material sequenced was PBMCs or a T cell subset sorted from them (not recorded which). CDR3 nucleotides: TGTGCCAGCAGCCGGATTGCCAGCTACCAAGAGACCCAGTACTTC. Translated, it gives CASSRIASYQETQYF. Based on the CDR3 plus reference TRBV7-3 and TRBJ2-5, the full variable domain is GAGVSQTPSNKVTEKGKYVELRCDPISGHTALYWYRQSLGQGPEFLIYFQGTGAADDSGLPNDRFFAVRPEGSVSTLKIQRTERGDSAVYLCASSRIASYQETQYFGPGTRLLVL.